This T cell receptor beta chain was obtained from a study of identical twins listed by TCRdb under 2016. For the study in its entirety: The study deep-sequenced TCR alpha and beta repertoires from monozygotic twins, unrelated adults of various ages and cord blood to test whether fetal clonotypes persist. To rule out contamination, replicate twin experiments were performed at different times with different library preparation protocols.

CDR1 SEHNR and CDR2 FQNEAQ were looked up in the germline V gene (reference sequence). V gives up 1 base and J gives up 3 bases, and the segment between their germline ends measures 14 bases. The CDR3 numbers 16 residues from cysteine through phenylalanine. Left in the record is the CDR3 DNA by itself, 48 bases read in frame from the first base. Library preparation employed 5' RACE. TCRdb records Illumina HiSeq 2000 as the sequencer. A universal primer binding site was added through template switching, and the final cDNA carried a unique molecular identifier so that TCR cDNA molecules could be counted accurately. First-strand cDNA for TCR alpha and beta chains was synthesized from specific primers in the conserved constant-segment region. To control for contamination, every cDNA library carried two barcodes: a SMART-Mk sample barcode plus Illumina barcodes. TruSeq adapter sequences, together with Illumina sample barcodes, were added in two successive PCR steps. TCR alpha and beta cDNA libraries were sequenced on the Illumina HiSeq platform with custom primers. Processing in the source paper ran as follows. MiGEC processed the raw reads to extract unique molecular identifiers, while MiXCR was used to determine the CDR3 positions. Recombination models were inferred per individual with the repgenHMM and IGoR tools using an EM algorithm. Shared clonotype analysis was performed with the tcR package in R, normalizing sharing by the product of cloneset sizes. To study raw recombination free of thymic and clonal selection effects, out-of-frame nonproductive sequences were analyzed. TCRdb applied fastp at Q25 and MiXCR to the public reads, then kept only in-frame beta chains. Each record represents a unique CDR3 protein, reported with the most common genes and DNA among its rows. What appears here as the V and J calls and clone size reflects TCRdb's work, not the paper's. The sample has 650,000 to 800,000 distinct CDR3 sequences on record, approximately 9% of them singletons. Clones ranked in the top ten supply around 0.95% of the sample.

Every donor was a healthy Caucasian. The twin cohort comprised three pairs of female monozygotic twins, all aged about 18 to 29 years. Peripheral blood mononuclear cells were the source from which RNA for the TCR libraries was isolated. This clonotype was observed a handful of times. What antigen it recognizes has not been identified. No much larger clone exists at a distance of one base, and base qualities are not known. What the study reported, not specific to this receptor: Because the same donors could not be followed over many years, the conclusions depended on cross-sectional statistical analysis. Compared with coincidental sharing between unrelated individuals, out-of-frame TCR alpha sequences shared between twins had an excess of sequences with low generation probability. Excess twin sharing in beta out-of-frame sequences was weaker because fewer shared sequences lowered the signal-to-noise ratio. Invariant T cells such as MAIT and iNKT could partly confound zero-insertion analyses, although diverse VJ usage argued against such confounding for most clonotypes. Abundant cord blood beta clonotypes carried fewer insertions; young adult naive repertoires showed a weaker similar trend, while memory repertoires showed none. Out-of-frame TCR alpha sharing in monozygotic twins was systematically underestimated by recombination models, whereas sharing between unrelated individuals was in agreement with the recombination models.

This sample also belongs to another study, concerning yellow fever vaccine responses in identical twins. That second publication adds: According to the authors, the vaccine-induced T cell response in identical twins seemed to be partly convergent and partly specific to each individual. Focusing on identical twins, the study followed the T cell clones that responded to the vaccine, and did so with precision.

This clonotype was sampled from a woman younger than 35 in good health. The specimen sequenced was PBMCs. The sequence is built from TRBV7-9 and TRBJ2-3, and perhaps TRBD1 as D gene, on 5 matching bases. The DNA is TGTGCCAGCAGCTTAGTCATACCCCAGGGAACAGATACGCAGTATTTT. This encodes CASSLVIPQGTDTQYF.